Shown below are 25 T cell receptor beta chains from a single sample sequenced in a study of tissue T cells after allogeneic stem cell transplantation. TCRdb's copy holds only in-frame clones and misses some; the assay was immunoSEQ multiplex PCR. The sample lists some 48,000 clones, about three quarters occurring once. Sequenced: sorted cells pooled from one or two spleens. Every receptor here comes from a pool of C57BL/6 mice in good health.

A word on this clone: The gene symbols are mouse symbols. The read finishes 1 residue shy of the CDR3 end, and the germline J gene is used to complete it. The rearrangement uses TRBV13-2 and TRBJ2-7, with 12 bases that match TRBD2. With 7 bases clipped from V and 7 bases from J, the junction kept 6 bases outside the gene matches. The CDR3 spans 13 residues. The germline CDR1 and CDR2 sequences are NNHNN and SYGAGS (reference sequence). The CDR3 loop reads CASQTGGAEEQYF. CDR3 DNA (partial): TGTGCCAGCCAGACTGGGGGGGCGGAGGAACAGTAC.

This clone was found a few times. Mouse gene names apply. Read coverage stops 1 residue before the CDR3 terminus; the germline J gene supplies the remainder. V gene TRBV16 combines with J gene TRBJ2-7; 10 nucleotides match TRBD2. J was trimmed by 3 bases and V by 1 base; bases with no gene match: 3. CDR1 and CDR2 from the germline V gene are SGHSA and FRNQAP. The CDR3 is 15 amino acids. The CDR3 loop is CASSLGGTGDYEQYF. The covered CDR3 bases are TGTGCAAGCAGCTTAGGGGGGACTGGGGACTATGAACAGTAC.

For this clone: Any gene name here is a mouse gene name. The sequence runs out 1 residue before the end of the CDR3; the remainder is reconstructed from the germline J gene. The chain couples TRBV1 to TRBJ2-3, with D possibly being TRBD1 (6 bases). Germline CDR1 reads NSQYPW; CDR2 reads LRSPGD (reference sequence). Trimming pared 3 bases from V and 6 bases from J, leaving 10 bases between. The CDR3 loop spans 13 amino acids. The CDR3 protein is CTCSAPGDETLYF. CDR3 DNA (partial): TGCACCTGCAGTGCCCCAGGGGATGAAACGCTGTAT. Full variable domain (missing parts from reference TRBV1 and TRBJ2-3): VTLLEQNPRWRLVPRGQAVNLRCILKNSQYPWMSWYQQDLQKQLQWLFTLRSPGDKEVKSLPGADYLATRVTDTELRLQVANMSQGRTLYCTCSAPGDETLYFGSGTRLTVL.

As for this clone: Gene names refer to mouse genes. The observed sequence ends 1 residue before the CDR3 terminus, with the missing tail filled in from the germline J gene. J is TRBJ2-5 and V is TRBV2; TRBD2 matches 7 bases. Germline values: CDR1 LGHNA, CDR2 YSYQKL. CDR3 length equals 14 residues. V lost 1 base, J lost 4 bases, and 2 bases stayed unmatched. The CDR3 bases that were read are TGTGCCAGCAGCCAAGTGCTGGGGGAAGACACCCAGTAC. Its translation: CASSQVLGEDTQY. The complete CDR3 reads CASSQVLGEDTQYF.

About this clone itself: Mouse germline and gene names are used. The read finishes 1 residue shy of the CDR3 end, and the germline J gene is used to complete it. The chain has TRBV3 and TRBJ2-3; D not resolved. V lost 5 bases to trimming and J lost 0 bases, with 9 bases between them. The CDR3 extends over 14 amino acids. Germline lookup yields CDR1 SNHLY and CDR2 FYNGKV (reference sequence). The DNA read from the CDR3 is TGTGCCAGCAGCGTAGACGGAAGTGCAGAAACGCTGTAT. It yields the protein CASSVDGSAETLY. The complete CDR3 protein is CASSVDGSAETLYF.

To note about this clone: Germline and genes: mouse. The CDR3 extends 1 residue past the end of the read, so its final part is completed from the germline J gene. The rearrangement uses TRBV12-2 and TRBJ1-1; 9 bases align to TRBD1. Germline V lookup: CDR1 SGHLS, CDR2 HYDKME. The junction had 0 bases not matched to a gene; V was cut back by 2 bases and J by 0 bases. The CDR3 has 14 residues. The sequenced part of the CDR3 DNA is TGTGCCAGCTCTCGACAGGGGGCAAACACAGAAGTCTTC. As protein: CASSRQGANTEVF. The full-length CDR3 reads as CASSRQGANTEVFF.

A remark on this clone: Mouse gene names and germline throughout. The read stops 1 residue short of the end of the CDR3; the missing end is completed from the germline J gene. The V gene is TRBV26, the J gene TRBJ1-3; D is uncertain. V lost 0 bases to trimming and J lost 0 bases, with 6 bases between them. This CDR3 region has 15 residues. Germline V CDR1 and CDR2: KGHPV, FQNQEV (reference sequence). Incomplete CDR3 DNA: TGTGCCAGCAGTCTGTCGGTAGTTTCTGGAAATACGCTCTAT. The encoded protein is CASSLSVVSGNTLY. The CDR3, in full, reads CASSLSVVSGNTLYF.

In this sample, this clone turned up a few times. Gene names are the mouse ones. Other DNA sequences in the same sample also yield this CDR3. The part of the CDR3 DNA that was read is TGTGCCAGCAGCCAGGGACTGGGGGGGTATGAACAGTAC. Translation gives CASSQGLGGYEQY. The entire CDR3 protein is CASSQGLGGYEQYF. V usage is TRBV5 and J usage is TRBJ2-7; 13 nucleotides match TRBD2. The CDR3 extends 1 residue past the end of the read, so its final part is completed from the germline J gene. CDR3 length: 14 residues. In germline, CDR1 is LGHNA, CDR2 YNLKQL (reference sequence). V lost 3 bases to trimming and J lost 4 bases; unmatched junction nucleotides: 0.

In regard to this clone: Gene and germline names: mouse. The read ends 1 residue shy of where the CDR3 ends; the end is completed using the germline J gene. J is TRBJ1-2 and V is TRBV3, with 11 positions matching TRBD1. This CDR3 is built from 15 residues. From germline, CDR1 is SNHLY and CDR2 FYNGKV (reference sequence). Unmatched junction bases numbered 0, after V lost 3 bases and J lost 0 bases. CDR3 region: CASSLGQGANSDYTF. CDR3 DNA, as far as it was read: TGTGCCAGCAGCTTGGGACAGGGGGCAAACTCCGACTACACC. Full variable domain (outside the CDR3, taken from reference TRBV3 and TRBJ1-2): GPKVLQIPSHQIIDMGQMVTLNCDPVSNHLYFYWYKQILGQQMEFLVNFYNGKVMEKSKLFKDQFSVERPDGSYFTLKIQPTALEDSAVYFCASSLGQGANSDYTFGSGTRLLVI.

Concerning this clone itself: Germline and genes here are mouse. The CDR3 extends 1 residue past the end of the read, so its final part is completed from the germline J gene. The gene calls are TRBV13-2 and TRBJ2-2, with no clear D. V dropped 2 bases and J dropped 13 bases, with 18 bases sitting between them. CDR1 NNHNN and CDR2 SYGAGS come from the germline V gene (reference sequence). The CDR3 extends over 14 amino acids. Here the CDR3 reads CASGDGDSGNTLYF. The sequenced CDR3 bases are TGTGCCAGCGGTGACGGGGATTCTGGAAATACGCTCTAC.

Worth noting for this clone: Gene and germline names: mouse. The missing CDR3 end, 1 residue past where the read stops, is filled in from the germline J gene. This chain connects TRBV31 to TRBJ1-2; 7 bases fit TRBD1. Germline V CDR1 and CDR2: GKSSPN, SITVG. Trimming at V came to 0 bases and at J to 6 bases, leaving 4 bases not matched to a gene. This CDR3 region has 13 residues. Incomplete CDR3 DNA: TGTGCCTGGAGTCTTTTACAGGGGACCGACTACACC. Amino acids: CAWSLLQGTDYT. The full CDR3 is CAWSLLQGTDYTF.

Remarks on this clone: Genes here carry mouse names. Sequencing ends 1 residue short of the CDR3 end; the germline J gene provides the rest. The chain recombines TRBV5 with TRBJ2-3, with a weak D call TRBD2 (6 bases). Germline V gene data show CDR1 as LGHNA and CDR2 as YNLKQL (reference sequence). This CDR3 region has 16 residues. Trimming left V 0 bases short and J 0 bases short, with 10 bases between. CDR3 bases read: TGTGCCAGCAGCCAAGAATTGGGGGATAGTGCAGAAACGCTGTAT. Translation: CASSQELGDSAETLY. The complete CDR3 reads CASSQELGDSAETLYF.

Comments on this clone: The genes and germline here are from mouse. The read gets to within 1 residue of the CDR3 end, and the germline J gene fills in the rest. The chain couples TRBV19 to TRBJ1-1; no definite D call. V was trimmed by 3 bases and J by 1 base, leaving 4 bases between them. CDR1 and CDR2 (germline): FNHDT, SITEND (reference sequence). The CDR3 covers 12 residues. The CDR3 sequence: CASSNKNTEVFF. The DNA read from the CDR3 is TGTGCCAGCAGTAACAAAAACACAGAAGTCTTC.

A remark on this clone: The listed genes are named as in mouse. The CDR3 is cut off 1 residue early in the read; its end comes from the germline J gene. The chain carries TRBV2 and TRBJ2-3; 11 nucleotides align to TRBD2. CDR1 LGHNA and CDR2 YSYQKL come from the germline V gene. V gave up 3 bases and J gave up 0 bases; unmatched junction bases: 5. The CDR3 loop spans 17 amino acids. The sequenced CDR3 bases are TGTGCCAGCAGCCATCCGGGACTGGGGGCTAGTGCAGAAACGCTGTAT. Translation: CASSHPGLGASAETLY. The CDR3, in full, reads CASSHPGLGASAETLYF.

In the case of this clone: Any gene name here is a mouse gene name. CDR3 sequence: CASSFRDWGERNTLYF. CDR3 DNA (partial): TGTGCCAGCAGTTTCCGGGACTGGGGGGAGAGGAACACCTTGTAC. The chain joins TRBV19 to TRBJ2-4; TRBD2 agrees at 12 bases. The observed sequence ends 1 residue before the CDR3 terminus, with the missing tail filled in from the germline J gene. V shed 4 bases, J shed 6 bases, and the junction held 9 bases outside the gene matches. The CDR3 contains 16 residues. Germline CDR1 is FNHDT and CDR2 is SITEND (reference sequence).

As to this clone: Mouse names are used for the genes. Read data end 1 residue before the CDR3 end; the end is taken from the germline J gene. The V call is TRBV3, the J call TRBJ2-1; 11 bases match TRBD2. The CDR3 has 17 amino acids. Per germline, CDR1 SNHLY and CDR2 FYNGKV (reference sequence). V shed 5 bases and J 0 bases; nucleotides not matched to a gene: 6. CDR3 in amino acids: CASSPRTGGSNYAEQFF. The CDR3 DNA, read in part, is TGTGCCAGCAGCCCCCGGACTGGGGGGTCTAACTATGCTGAGCAGTTC.

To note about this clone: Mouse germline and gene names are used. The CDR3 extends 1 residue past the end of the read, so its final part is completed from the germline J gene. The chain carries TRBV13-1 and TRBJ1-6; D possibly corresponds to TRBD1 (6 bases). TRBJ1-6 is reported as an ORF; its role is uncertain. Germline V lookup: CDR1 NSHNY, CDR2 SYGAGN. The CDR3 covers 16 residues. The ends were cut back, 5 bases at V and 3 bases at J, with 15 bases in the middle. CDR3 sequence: CASRFPGQNYNSPLYF. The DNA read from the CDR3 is TGTGCCAGCAGGTTCCCGGGACAAAACTATAATTCGCCCCTCTAC.

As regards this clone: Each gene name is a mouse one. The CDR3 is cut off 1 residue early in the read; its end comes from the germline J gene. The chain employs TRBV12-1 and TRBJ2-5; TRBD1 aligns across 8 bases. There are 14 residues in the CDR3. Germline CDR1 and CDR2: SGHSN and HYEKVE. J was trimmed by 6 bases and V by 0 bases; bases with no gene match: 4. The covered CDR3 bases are TGTGCCAGCTCTCTCGAGCGGACAGGGGACACCCAGTAC. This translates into CASSLERTGDTQY. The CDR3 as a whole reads CASSLERTGDTQYF.

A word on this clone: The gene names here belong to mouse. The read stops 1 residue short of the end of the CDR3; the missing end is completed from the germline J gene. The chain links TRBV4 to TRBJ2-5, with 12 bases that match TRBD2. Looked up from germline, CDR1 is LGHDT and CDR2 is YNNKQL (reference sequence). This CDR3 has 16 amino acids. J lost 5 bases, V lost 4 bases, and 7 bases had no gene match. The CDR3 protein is CASSFDWGGERDTQYF. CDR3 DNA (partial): TGTGCCAGCAGCTTTGACTGGGGGGGCGAAAGAGACACCCAGTAC.

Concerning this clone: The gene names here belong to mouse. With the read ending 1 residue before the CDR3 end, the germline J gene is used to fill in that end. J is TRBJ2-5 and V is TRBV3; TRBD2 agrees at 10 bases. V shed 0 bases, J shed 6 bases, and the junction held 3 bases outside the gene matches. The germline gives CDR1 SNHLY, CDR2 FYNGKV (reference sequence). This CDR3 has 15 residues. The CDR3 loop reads CASSLAWGGADTQYF. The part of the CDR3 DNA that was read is TGTGCCAGCAGCTTAGCCTGGGGGGGCGCGGACACCCAGTAC.

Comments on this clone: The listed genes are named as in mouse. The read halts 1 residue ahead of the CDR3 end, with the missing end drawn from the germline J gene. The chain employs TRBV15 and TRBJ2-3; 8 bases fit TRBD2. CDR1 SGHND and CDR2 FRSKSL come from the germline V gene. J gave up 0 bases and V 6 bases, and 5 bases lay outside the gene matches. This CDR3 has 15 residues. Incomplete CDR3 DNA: TGTGCCAGCAGCCTGGGGGGTCCAAGTGCAGAAACGCTGTAT. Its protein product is CASSLGGPSAETLY. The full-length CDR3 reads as CASSLGGPSAETLYF. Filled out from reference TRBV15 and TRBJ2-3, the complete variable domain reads DAGVTQTPRHEVAEKGQTIILKCEPVSGHNDLFWYRQTKIQGLELLSYFRSKSLMEDGGAFKDRFKAEMLNSSFSTLKIQPTEPKDSAVYLCASSLGGPSAETLYFGSGTRLTVL.

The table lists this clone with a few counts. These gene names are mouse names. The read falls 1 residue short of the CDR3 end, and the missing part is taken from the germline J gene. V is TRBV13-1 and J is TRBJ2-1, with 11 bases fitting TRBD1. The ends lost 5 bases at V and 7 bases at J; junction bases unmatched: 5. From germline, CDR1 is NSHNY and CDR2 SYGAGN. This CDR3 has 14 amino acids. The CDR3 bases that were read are TGTGCCAGCAGCTCCGGGACAGGGGGAGCTGAGCAGTTC. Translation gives CASSSGTGGAEQF. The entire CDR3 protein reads CASSSGTGGAEQFF.

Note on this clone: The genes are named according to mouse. CDR3 loop: CASSLGLGSSAETLYF. Partial CDR3 DNA: TGTGCCAGCAGCTTGGGACTGGGGTCTAGTGCAGAAACGCTGTAT. This chain uses TRBV3 with TRBJ2-3, with 10 bases lining up with TRBD2. The read finishes 1 residue shy of the CDR3 end, and the germline J gene is used to complete it. CDR3 length equals 16 residues. Germline CDR1 is SNHLY and CDR2 is FYNGKV (reference sequence). The junction had 3 bases not matched to a gene; V was cut back by 3 bases and J by 0 bases.

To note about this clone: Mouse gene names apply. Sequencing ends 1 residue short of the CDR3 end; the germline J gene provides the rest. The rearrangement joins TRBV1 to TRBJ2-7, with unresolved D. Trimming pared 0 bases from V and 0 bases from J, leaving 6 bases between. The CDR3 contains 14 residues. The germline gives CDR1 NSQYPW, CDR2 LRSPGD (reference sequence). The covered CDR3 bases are TGCACCTGCAGTGCAGATACGTTCTCCTATGAACAGTAC. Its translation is CTCSADTFSYEQY. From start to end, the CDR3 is CTCSADTFSYEQYF.

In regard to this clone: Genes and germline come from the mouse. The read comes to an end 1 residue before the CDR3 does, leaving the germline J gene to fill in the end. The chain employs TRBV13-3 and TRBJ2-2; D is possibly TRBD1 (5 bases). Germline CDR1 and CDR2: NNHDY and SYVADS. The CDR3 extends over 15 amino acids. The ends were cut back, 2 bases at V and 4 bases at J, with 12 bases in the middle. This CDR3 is CASSDQGESTGQLYF. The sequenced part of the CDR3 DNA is TGTGCCAGCAGTGACCAGGGAGAGAGCACCGGGCAGCTCTAC.